A single TCR beta chain is shown here with its context. Its antigen remains unidentified. Researchers ran the PCR with 60 Vbeta and 13 Jbeta primers. Sequenced by immunoSEQ multiplex PCR; TCRdb stores in-frame clones only, minus some. The table has approximately 140,000 clones, around 80% seen once. These data originate in a study of cytomegalovirus exposure and HLA in healthy donors. Study-wide points: In a later analysis, productive TCRs from donors in an Asian-associated ancestry cluster reportedly carried fewer N-insertions than the cohort mean. TCR beta chains numbering more than 150 were designated cytomegalovirus-associated. Follow-up analysis later connected one missense variant in DCLRE1C with trimming of TCR beta V- and J-genes.

The CDR3 is 14 residues long. Between the trimmed V and J ends, which lost 7 bases and 2 bases, there was a span of 14 bases. Germline CDR1 and CDR2: MNHNS and SASEGT. Sequencing was performed on PBMCs. V and J are TRBV6-1 and TRBJ1-1; tentatively, D is TRBD1 (6 bases). The receptor's source is a male donor in good health and CMV-seronegative. The CDR3 DNA is TGTGCCAGCACCCCAGGGGTCGGTAACACTGAAGCTTTCTTT. Residues: CASTPGVGNTEAFF.